What follows are 10 T cell receptor beta chains derived from one specimen sequenced in a study of beta chain features in type 1 diabetes. What was sequenced were expressed TCRB transcripts, since all of the isolated RNA had been reverse transcribed. Assay used: immunoSEQ multiplex PCR; TCRdb lists only in-frame clones, some missing. The profile shows a few hundred thousand clones, roughly a tenth of them singletons. Sample: central memory CD4+ T cells from blood. These receptors were collected from a man younger than 30 in good health.

As concerns this clone: Just one base apart from a much larger clone, this may be a read error. This CDR3 is CSCVRLNTEAFF. CDR3 nucleotide sequence: TGCAGCTGTGTCAGATTGAACACTGAAGCTTTCTTT. This chain connects TRBV29-1 to TRBJ1-1; D uncertain. This CDR3 region has 12 residues. The ends were cut back, 8 bases at V and 0 bases at J, with 10 bases in the middle. Germline V gene data show CDR1 as SQVTM and CDR2 as ANQGSEA.

Turning to this clone: The sample carries other DNA sequences with the same CDR3. The chain has TRBV30 and TRBJ2-3; 7 nucleotides match TRBD2. The CDR3 loop spans 16 amino acids. The V and J ends lost 0 bases and 0 bases, in that order; junction bases with no gene match: 6. CDR1 and CDR2 from the germline V gene are GTSNPN and SVGIG (reference sequence). The CDR3 DNA is TGTGCCTGGAGTGTAGGGAGTAGCGGGAGCACAGATACGCAGTATTTT. Translating it yields CAWSVGSSGSTDTQYF.

The sample holds many counts of this clone. The genes are TRBV7-2 and TRBJ2-5; TRBD1 matches 7 bases. Germline V gene lookup returns CDR1 SGHTA and CDR2 FQGNSA. V lost 5 bases to trimming and J lost 0 bases; unmatched junction nucleotides: 3. This CDR3 has 14 residues. This CDR3 is CASSRDSYQETQYF. DNA for the CDR3: TGTGCCAGCAGCCGGGACAGCTACCAAGAGACCCAGTACTTC.

This clone has only a few counts. The gene calls are TRBV7-9 and TRBJ2-3, with 8 bases matching TRBD1. The CDR3 consists of 15 residues. V was clipped by 1 base and J by 2 bases; unmatched bases: 2. CDR1 is SEHNR, CDR2 FQNEAQ, per germline (reference sequence). The DNA for the CDR3 is TGTGCCAGCAGCTTAGGGGACAGGATCACAGATACGCAGTATTTT. It yields the protein CASSLGDRITDTQYF.

This clone occurred a few times. The rearrangement links TRBV5-1 to TRBJ2-5; D is possibly TRBD2 (5 bases). The CDR3 extends over 13 amino acids. Germline V gene sequence: CDR1 SGHRS, CDR2 YFSETQ. V shed 2 bases and J shed 5 bases, with 10 bases lying between them. CDR3 sequence: CASSFGVRETQYF. Written as DNA, the CDR3 is TGCGCCAGCAGCTTCGGGGTCCGGGAGACCCAGTACTTC.

The chain links TRBV30 to TRBJ2-7; D might be TRBD1 or TRBD2, each matching 5 bases. Per germline, CDR1 GTSNPN and CDR2 SVGIG (reference sequence). Deletions cut 5 bases from V and 3 bases from J, with 11 bases between. The CDR3 loop spans 12 amino acids. The CDR3 sequence is CAWGDLRYEQYF. The CDR3 bases are TGTGCCTGGGGGGACCTTCGCTACGAGCAGTACTTC. The full variable domain, in which reference TRBV30 and TRBJ2-7 provide the parts outside the CDR3, is SQTIHQWPATLVQPVGSPLSLECTVEGTSNPNLYWYRQAAGRGLQLLFYSVGIGQISSEVPQNLSASRPQDRQFILSSKKLLLSDSGFYLCAWGDLRYEQYFGPGTRLTVT.

This rearrangement joins TRBV7-2 to TRBJ1-4; possible D gene TRBD1, 5 bases. Germline values: CDR1 SGHTA, CDR2 FQGNSA. The CDR3 is made up of 14 amino acids. V was cut by 5 bases and J by 4 bases, with 11 bases left in between. CDR3 nucleotide sequence: TGTGCCAGCAGCCCCATACAGGTTAATGAAAAACTGTTTTTT. Protein: CASSPIQVNEKLFF.

The gene calls are TRBV19 and TRBJ2-1, with 8 bases identical to TRBD1. Losses at the gene ends were 7 bases for V and 1 base for J; bases not matched to a gene: 6. Germline CDR1 is LNHDA and CDR2 is SQIVND (reference sequence). The CDR3 loop spans 15 amino acids. The CDR3 sequence is CASTEDRASYNEQFF. CDR3 in DNA: TGTGCCAGTACCGAGGACAGGGCGTCCTACAATGAGCAGTTCTTC.

This clone turned up a few times. The V call is TRBV2, the J call TRBJ2-7, with TRBD1 matching over 7 bases. The ends lost 5 bases at V and 0 bases at J; junction bases unmatched: 4. The CDR3 extends over 14 amino acids. In germline, CDR1 is SNHLY, CDR2 FYNNEI. CDR3 residues: CASSPDRFSYEQYF. CDR3 nucleotides: TGTGCCAGCAGTCCGGACAGGTTCTCCTACGAGCAGTACTTC.

In this sample, this clone turned up a few times. The CDR3 coding sequence is TGTGCCAGCAGTTACAGAGGGACAGGGCACAATGAGCAGTTCTTC. Translating it yields CASSYRGTGHNEQFF. The chain couples TRBV6-5 to TRBJ2-1; 9 bases map to TRBD1. V gave up 2 bases and J gave up 5 bases; unmatched junction bases: 4. Looked up from germline, CDR1 is MNHEY and CDR2 is SVGAGI. This CDR3 comprises 15 residues.